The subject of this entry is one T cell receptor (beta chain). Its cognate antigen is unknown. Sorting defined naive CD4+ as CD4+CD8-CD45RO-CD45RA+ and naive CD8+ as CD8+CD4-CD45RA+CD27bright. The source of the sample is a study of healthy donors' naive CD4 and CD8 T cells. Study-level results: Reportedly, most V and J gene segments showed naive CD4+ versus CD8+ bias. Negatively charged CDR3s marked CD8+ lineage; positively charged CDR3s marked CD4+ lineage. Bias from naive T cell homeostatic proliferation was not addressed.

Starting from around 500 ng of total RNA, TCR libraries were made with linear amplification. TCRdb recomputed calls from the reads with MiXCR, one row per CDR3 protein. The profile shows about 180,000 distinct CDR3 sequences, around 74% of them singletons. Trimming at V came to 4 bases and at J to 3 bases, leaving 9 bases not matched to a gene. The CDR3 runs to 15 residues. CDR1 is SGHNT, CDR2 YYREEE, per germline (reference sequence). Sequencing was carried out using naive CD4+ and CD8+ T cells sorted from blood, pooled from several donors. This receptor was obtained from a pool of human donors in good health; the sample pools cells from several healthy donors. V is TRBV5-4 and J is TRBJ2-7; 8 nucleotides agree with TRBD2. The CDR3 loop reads CASSQSGSSFYEQYF. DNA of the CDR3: TGTGCCAGCAGCCAGAGCGGGAGTTCCTTCTACGAGCAGTACTTC.